The T cell receptor (beta chain) described here comes from a study of cytomegalovirus exposure and HLA in healthy donors. Clones were sequenced by immunoSEQ multiplex PCR, and TCRdb holds only the in-frame ones, with some missing. The sample carries around 200,000 clones, around 88% recorded once. A remark on this clone: The antigen remains undetermined.

Trimming took off 2 bases at V and 0 bases at J, with 20 bases between the two ends. The CDR3 is made up of 18 amino acids. CDR1 is MGHRA, CDR2 YSYEKL, per germline. Whole-study results and caveats: Some TCR beta chains (around 180 of them) were listed as cytomegalovirus-associated.

The TCR sequence derives from a woman younger than 30 in good health and CMV-seronegative. Sequencing was carried out using PBMCs. This rearrangement joins TRBV4-1 to TRBJ2-7, with TRBD1 as a possible D gene (5 bases). CDR3 in amino acids: CASSQFPPADDSSYEQYF. The CDR3 bases are TGCGCCAGCAGCCAATTCCCGCCCGCCGATGACAGCTCCTACGAGCAGTACTTC.